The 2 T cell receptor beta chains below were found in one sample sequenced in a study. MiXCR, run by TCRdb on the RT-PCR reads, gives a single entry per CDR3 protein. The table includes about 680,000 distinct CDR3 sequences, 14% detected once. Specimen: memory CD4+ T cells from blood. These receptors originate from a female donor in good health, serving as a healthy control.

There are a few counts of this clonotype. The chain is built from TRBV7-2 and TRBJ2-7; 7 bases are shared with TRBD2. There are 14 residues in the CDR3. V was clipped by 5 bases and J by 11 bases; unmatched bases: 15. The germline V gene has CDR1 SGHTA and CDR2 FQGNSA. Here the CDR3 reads CASSPRVGLAVEYF. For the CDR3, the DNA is TGTGCCAGCAGCCCCCGGGTCGGCCTAGCGGTGGAGTACTTC.

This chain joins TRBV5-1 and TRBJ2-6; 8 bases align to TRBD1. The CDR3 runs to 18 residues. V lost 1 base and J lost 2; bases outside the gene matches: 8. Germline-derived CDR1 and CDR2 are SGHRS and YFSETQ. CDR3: CASSLLTGVKAGANVLTF. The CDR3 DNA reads TGCGCCAGCAGCTTGTTGACAGGGGTTAAGGCTGGGGCCAACGTCCTGACTTTC.